A single sample is the source of the 5 T cell receptor beta chains below, sequenced in a study of blood T cell repertoires in COVID-19. The method was immunoSEQ multiplex PCR; TCRdb's version includes in-frame clones alone and lacks a portion of them. The repertoire has tens of thousands of clones, approximately 80% of them found once; the top ten carry 7.5% to 10%. Specimen: peripheral blood. The source is a man aged 70 or older with active or convalescent COVID-19.

This chain's CDR3 is CASSLDWAGPGQYF. The CDR3 nucleotides read TGTGCCAGCAGTTTAGATTGGGCGGGGCCCGGGCAGTATTTT. This chain joins TRBV28 and TRBJ2-3, with TRBD2 as a possible D gene (6 bases). The CDR3 has 14 residues. Germline loops: CDR1 MDHEN, CDR2 SYDVKM. V lost 2 bases and J lost 11, with 17 bases in between.

In its sample, this clone was seen a few times. This chain uses TRBV4-2 with TRBJ1-5, with D possibly matching TRBD1 (6 bases). Germline CDR1 reads LGHNA; CDR2 reads YNFKEQ. The CDR3 totals 16 residues. V was cut by 3 bases and J by 5 bases, with 17 bases left in between. The CDR3, as DNA: TGTGCCAGCAGCCACAACGCAGGGGCCGGGGATCAGCCCCAGCATTTT. This codes for CASSHNAGAGDQPQHF.

By frequency in the sample, this clone is medium-sized. This chain joins TRBV12-3 or TRBV12-4 and TRBJ1-5, with no clear D. This CDR3 has 13 residues. Trimming left V 5 bases short and J 1 base short, with 6 bases between. Here the CDR3 DNA reads TGTGCCAGCAGTGGGCGCAGCAATCAGCCCCAGCATTTT. It codes for CASSGRSNQPQHF.

The V gene is TRBV9, the J gene TRBJ2-5; 8 nucleotides align to TRBD2. J lost 5 bases, V lost 4 bases, and 10 bases had no gene match. CDR3 length: 15 amino acids. Germline V gene lookup returns CDR1 SGDLS and CDR2 YYNGEE. The CDR3 DNA is TGTGCCAGCAGCACCAGACTTAGCGGGGCGGAGACCCAGTACTTC. Translated, it gives CASSTRLSGAETQYF.

This chain connects TRBV25-1 to TRBJ2-2, with TRBD2 as a possible D gene (6 bases). Germline V CDR1 and CDR2: MGHDK, SYGVNS. The length of the CDR3 is 14 residues. Trimming removed 2 bases at V and 5 bases at J, with 9 bases between. CDR3 nucleotide sequence: TGTGCCAGCAGTGAAACGGGGGAGACCGGGGAGCTGTTTTTT. Translated: CASSETGETGELFF.